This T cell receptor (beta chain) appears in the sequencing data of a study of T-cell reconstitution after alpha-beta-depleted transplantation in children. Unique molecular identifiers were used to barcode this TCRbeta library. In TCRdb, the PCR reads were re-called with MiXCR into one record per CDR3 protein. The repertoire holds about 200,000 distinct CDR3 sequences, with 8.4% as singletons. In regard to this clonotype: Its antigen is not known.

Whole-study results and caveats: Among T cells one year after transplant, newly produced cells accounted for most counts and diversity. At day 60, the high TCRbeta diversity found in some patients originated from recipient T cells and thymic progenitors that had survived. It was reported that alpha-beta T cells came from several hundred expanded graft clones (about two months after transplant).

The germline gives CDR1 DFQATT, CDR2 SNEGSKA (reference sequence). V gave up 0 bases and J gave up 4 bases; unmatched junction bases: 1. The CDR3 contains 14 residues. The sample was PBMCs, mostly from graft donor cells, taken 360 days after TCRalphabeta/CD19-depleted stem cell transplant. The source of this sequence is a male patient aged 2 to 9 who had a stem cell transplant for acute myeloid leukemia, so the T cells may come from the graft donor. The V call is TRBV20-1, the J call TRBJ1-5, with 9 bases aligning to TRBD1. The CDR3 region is CSARDGTGNQPQHF. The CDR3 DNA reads TGCAGTGCTAGAGATGGGACAGGGAATCAGCCCCAGCATTTT.